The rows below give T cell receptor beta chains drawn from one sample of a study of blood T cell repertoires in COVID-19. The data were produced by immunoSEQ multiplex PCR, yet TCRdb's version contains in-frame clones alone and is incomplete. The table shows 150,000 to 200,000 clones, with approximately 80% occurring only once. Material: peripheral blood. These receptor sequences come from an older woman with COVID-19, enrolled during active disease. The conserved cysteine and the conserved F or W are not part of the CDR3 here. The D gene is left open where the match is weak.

cdr3_aa: ASRFGDRVNTGELF
j_call: TRBJ2-2
v_call: TRBV28
d_call: TRBD1

cdr3_aa: AIGQLDGTDTQY
j_call: TRBJ2-3
v_call: TRBV2
d_call: NA

cdr3_aa: SALTGENTEAF
j_call: TRBJ1-1
v_call: TRBV29-1
d_call: TRBD1

cdr3_aa: ASSRTFIGDSTEAF
j_call: TRBJ1-1
v_call: TRBV3-1/TRBV3-2
d_call: TRBD1

cdr3_aa: ASSSRAGRDQETQY
j_call: TRBJ2-5
v_call: TRBV27
d_call: TRBD2

cdr3_aa: ASSPGDSSYEQY
j_call: TRBJ2-7
v_call: TRBV4-1
d_call: TRBD1

cdr3_aa: ASSYSGQRYTEAF
j_call: TRBJ1-1
v_call: TRBV6-2/TRBV6-3
d_call: NA

cdr3_aa: ASSQGGQGINGYT
j_call: TRBJ1-2
v_call: TRBV3-1/TRBV3-2
d_call: TRBD1

cdr3_aa: ASSEVRGKGGSLGYEQY
j_call: TRBJ2-7
v_call: TRBV6-1
d_call: NA

cdr3_aa: ACRLASGANVLT
j_call: TRBJ2-6
v_call: TRBV2
d_call: TRBD2

cdr3_aa: ASSASGQGGDTQY
j_call: TRBJ2-3
v_call: TRBV19
d_call: TRBD1

cdr3_aa: ASSLERTGYNEQF
j_call: TRBJ2-1
v_call: TRBV27
d_call: TRBD1

cdr3_aa: AWMAQPDTGELF
j_call: TRBJ2-2
v_call: TRBV30
d_call: NA

cdr3_aa: ASSLGAGLGNQPQH
j_call: TRBJ1-5
v_call: TRBV13
d_call: NA

cdr3_aa: ASSLDGADTGELF
j_call: TRBJ2-2
v_call: TRBV5-1
d_call: NA

cdr3_aa: ASSDRSGRDGYT
j_call: TRBJ1-2
v_call: TRBV6-1
d_call: NA

cdr3_aa: ASSFGQGRYEQY
j_call: TRBJ2-7
v_call: TRBV5-1
d_call: NA

cdr3_aa: ASSLTSGTTDTQY
j_call: TRBJ2-3
v_call: TRBV5-6
d_call: TRBD2

cdr3_aa: ASRRGFSGNTIY
j_call: TRBJ1-3
v_call: TRBV28
d_call: NA

cdr3_aa: ASSGGGSKETQY
j_call: TRBJ2-5
v_call: TRBV27
d_call: TRBD2

cdr3_aa: ASSGISLAKNIQY
j_call: TRBJ2-4
v_call: TRBV2
d_call: NA

cdr3_aa: ASSVSLRGSDEQF
j_call: TRBJ2-1
v_call: TRBV9
d_call: NA

cdr3_aa: ASRQDGPYEQY
j_call: TRBJ2-7
v_call: TRBV12-3/TRBV12-4
d_call: NA

cdr3_aa: ASSLVQGRAGELF
j_call: TRBJ2-2
v_call: TRBV5-1
d_call: NA

cdr3_aa: ASSLGGRGNEQF
j_call: TRBJ2-1
v_call: TRBV7-9
d_call: TRBD2

cdr3_aa: ASSWRSGDNEQF
j_call: TRBJ2-1
v_call: TRBV7-3
d_call: NA

cdr3_aa: AISDPVSVFEAF
j_call: TRBJ1-1
v_call: TRBV10-3
d_call: NA

cdr3_aa: ASSLRRGELF
j_call: TRBJ2-2
v_call: TRBV7-8
d_call: TRBD2

cdr3_aa: ASSTGTGRYEQY
j_call: TRBJ2-7
v_call: TRBV5-4
d_call: TRBD1

cdr3_aa: ASSLDLQSEQF
j_call: TRBJ2-1
v_call: TRBV11-3
d_call: NA

cdr3_aa: ASSPLPGQGFAGELF
j_call: TRBJ2-2
v_call: TRBV7-3
d_call: TRBD1

cdr3_aa: ASSLTNYGYT
j_call: TRBJ1-2
v_call: TRBV19
d_call: NA

cdr3_aa: ASSLDGYNQPQH
j_call: TRBJ1-5
v_call: TRBV5-5
d_call: NA

cdr3_aa: ATSRDRQVVAF
j_call: TRBJ1-1
v_call: TRBV15
d_call: NA

cdr3_aa: ASSLAPGQRGFTDTQY
j_call: TRBJ2-3
v_call: TRBV11-2
d_call: NA

cdr3_aa: ASSLDAGRPVGYT
j_call: TRBJ1-2
v_call: TRBV7-9
d_call: NA

cdr3_aa: ASSLGGRGRASTGELF
j_call: TRBJ2-2
v_call: TRBV5-4
d_call: TRBD2

cdr3_aa: ASSLGGGQSYEQY
j_call: TRBJ2-7
v_call: TRBV11-2
d_call: NA

cdr3_aa: AWSPSSRTGELF
j_call: TRBJ2-2
v_call: TRBV30
d_call: NA

cdr3_aa: ASTESRGFSPLH
j_call: TRBJ1-6
v_call: TRBV6-6
d_call: NA

cdr3_aa: ASSLSPGNYGYT
j_call: TRBJ1-2
v_call: TRBV5-1
d_call: NA

cdr3_aa: ASSSSTAEAF
j_call: TRBJ1-1
v_call: TRBV11-2
d_call: NA

cdr3_aa: ASSRTGEAF
j_call: TRBJ1-1
v_call: TRBV5-6
d_call: NA